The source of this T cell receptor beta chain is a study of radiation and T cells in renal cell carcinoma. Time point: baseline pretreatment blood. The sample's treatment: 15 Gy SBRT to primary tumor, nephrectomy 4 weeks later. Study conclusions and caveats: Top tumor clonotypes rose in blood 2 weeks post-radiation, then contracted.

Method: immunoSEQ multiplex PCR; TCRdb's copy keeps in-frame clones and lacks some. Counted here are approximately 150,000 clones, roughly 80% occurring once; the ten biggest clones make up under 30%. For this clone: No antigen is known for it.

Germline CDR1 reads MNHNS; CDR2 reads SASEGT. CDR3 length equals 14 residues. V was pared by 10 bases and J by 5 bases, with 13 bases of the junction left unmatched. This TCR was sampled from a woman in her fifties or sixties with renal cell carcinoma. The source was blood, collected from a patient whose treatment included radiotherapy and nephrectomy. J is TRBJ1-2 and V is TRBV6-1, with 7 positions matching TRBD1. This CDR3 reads CATTRDRVSYGYTF. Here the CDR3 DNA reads TGTGCCACTACGAGAGACAGGGTTTCGTATGGCTACACCTTC.